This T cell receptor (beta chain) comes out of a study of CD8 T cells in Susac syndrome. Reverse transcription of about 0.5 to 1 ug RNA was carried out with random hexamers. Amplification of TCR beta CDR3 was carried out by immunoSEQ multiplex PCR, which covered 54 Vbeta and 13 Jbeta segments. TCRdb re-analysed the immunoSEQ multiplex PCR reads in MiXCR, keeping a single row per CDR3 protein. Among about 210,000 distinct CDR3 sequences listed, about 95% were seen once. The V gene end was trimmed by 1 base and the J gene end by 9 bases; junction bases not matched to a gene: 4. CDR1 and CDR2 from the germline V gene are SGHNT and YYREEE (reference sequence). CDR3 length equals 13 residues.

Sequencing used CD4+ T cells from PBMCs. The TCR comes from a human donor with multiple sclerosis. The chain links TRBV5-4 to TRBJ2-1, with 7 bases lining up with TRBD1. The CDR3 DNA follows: TGTGCCAGCAGCTTGAAGGGGGCGGGTGAGCAGTTCTTC. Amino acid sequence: CASSLKGAGEQFF.